These 21 T cell receptor beta chains came from one sample sequenced in a study of T cells in Graves' hyperthyroidism and ophthalmopathy. RNA transcripts provided the source from which TCR beta CDR3 regions were amplified. TCR CDR3 underwent first-round RT-PCR with the HTBI primer set. TCRdb re-derived calls from the multiplex PCR reads in MiXCR, one entry per CDR3 protein. Here the sample spans some 460,000 distinct CDR3 sequences, 15% to 18% being singletons. Sample: blood. Receptor source: a woman under 30 with Graves' hyperthyroidism.

This clonotype came up many times. The chain uses TRBV12-3 or TRBV12-4 and TRBJ2-1; D is unclear. V was pared by 1 base and J by 9 bases, with 7 bases between. The CDR3 extends over 12 amino acids. This CDR3 reads CASSLGYSEQFF. In nucleotides, the CDR3 is TGTGCCAGCAGTTTAGGCTATAGTGAGCAGTTCTTC.

This clonotype was seen only a few times. The V and J genes are TRBV12-3 or TRBV12-4 and TRBJ2-1; D perhaps matches TRBD1 (6 bases). This CDR3 region has 14 residues. Between the trimmed V and J ends, which lost 3 bases and 5 bases, there was a span of 11 bases. The CDR3 DNA reads TGTGCCAGCAGTTTCACAGGGTTCAACAATGAGCAGTTCTTC. Protein sequence: CASSFTGFNNEQFF.

The CDR3 bases are TGTGCCAGCGGGCTAGCGGGGGACACAGATACGCAGTATTTT. This gives the protein CASGLAGDTDTQYF. The chain recombines TRBV11-3 with TRBJ2-3; 10 nucleotides agree with TRBD2. Unmatched junction bases numbered 4, after V lost 8 bases and J lost 2 bases. Germline CDR1 SGHNT, CDR2 YENEEA. CDR3 length: 14 residues.

The chain employs TRBV4-1 and TRBJ2-6; 7 bases align to TRBD1. This CDR3 contains 17 residues. The V gene's germline CDR1 is MGHRA and CDR2 YSYEKL. The V and J ends lost 1 base and 1 base, in that order; junction bases with no gene match: 4. The CDR3 DNA reads TGCGCCAGCAGCCAAGGGCGACAGGGTTCTGGGGCCAACGTCCTGACTTTC. Translation: CASSQGRQGSGANVLTF.

A note on this clonotype: A much larger clone lies one base from this, so it may be a read error. The CDR3 nucleotides are TGTGCCAGCAGCCCCACGGGCCCCGAGCCTGAAAAACTGTTTTTT. It translates to CASSPTGPEPEKLFF. The V call is TRBV11-2, the J call TRBJ1-4; D is uncertain. Germline V lookup: CDR1 SGHAT, CDR2 FQNNGV. With 5 bases removed from V and 7 bases from J, the gap between germline ends came to 17 bases. The CDR3 totals 15 residues.

This clonotype came up many times. CDR3 protein: CASGSPIVAGRGNEQFF. The CDR3 DNA follows: TGTGCTAGTGGTTCCCCAATTGTAGCCGGGAGAGGGAATGAGCAGTTCTTC. The chain is built from TRBV12-5 and TRBJ2-1; D possibly corresponds to TRBD2 (6 bases). Germline V gene data show CDR1 as LGHNT and CDR2 as FRNRAP. The ends were cut back, 4 bases at V and 7 bases at J, with 23 bases in the middle. CDR3 length: 17 amino acids.

This clonotype has a handful of counts. This rearrangement joins TRBV28 to TRBJ1-5; D remains unclear. Germline CDR1 is MDHEN and CDR2 is SYDVKM. The CDR3 is 12 amino acids. V was trimmed by 4 bases and J by 5 bases, leaving 6 bases between them. The CDR3 sequence is CASSSLHQPQHF. CDR3 in DNA: TGTGCCAGCAGTTCCTTACATCAGCCCCAGCATTTT.

At least ten counts were recorded for this clonotype. V is TRBV4-1 and J is TRBJ2-7; the match to TRBD1 covers 8 bases. Germline lookup yields CDR1 MGHRA and CDR2 YSYEKL. The CDR3 contains 14 residues. J was trimmed by 0 bases and V by 3 bases; bases with no gene match: 1. The CDR3 reads CASSHTGGSYEQYF. In DNA, the CDR3 is TGCGCCAGCAGCCATACAGGGGGCTCCTACGAGCAGTACTTC.

This clonotype was counted ten times or more. V and J are TRBV28 and TRBJ2-7, with 9 bases lining up with TRBD2. Germline assignment: CDR1 MDHEN and CDR2 SYDVKM. V shed 2 bases, J shed 1 base, and the junction held 6 bases outside the gene matches. The CDR3 consists of 16 residues. The CDR3 DNA follows: TGTGCCAGCAGTTTAGCTAGCGGGGCTTCTTCCTACGAGCAGTACTTC. Protein product: CASSLASGASSYEQYF. Variable domain in full (rest from reference TRBV28 and TRBJ2-7): DVKVTQSSRYLVKRTGEKVFLECVQDMDHENMFWYRQDPGLGLRLIYFSYDVKMKEKGDIPEGYSVSREKKERFSLILESASTNQTSMYLCASSLASGASSYEQYFGPGTRLTVT.

In regard to this clonotype: This may arise from a read error, as a much more abundant clone is one base away. This sequence joins TRBV12-3 or TRBV12-4 and TRBJ2-7, with a possible D match to TRBD2 (5 bases). The V end lost 4 bases, the J end lost 0 bases, and 19 bases lay between the germline ends. The CDR3 has 17 residues. The CDR3 spells CASSYPPERKGSYEQYF. The CDR3, as DNA: TGTGCCAGCAGTTACCCCCCCGAGCGGAAGGGCTCCTACGAGCAGTACTTC.

This clonotype was detected many times. The chain combines TRBV6-1 with TRBJ2-1; perhaps TRBD2 as D (5 bases). Trimming took 8 bases from V and 8 from J, leaving 22 bases between them. This CDR3 is 15 amino acids long. Germline V gene lookup returns CDR1 MNHNS and CDR2 SASEGT. DNA of the CDR3: TGTGCCAGCGCCCCTAGGAGGACTGATGGCGATGAGCAGTTCTTC. It codes for CASAPRRTDGDEQFF.

In this sample, this clonotype turned up a few times. The chain links TRBV6-2 or TRBV6-3 to TRBJ2-3; D might be TRBD1 or TRBD2, each matching 5 bases. The V gene's germline CDR1 is MNHEY and CDR2 SVGEGT. The CDR3 loop spans 15 amino acids. Trimming stripped 6 bases from V and 7 bases from J, with 20 bases between. The chain's CDR3 is CASRPGHPSQYTQYF. The DNA of the CDR3 is TGTGCCAGCAGACCGGGGCACCCTTCCCAGTATACGCAGTATTTT.

This clonotype was picked up many times. This chain links TRBV10-3 with TRBJ1-2, with no clear D. The V gene lost 6 bases and the J gene lost 7 bases, with 9 bases spanning the gap. The CDR3 is 11 residues long. Germline CDR1 ENHRY, CDR2 SYGVKD. This chain's CDR3 is CAIRRGLGYTF. The CDR3 DNA reads as TGTGCCATCAGGAGAGGGCTTGGCTACACCTTC.

This clonotype was found a few times. The rearrangement uses TRBV30 and TRBJ2-7; unclear D gene. V lost 1 base and J lost 2, with 12 bases in between. This CDR3 has 14 residues. Germline V gives CDR1 GTSNPN, CDR2 SVGIG (reference sequence). The CDR3 bases are TGTGCCTGGAGTGCTCTAGGAGCGACCTACGAGCAGTACTTC. It encodes CAWSALGATYEQYF.

The V gene is TRBV5-1, the J gene TRBJ2-3; D is possibly TRBD1 or TRBD2 (5 bases each). Germline V gives CDR1 SGHRS, CDR2 YFSETQ. Trimming pared 1 base from V and 1 base from J, leaving 10 bases between. This CDR3 is built from 15 residues. The chain's CDR3 is CASSLSGHRTDTQYF. CDR3 coding DNA: TGCGCCAGCAGCTTGTCGGGGCATCGCACAGATACGCAGTATTTT.

This clonotype showed up many times. The chain joins TRBV2 to TRBJ1-1; the D is unclear. Germline loops: CDR1 SNHLY, CDR2 FYNNEI. Trimming took 7 bases from V and 2 from J, leaving 8 bases between them. The CDR3 has 12 amino acids. The CDR3 is CASKAFNTEAFF. The DNA of the CDR3 is TGTGCCAGCAAGGCGTTCAACACTGAAGCTTTCTTT.

This clonotype was picked up many times. The chain couples TRBV3-1 to TRBJ2-1; TRBD1 is a possible D gene (6 bases). Looked up from germline, CDR1 is LGHDT and CDR2 is YNNKEL (reference sequence). Between the trimmed V and J ends, which lost 1 base and 6 bases, there was a span of 16 bases. There are 16 residues in the CDR3. The DNA for the CDR3 is TGTGCCAGCAGCCAAGGAGACAGGCTCCCATTCAATGAGCAGTTCTTC. Its translation is CASSQGDRLPFNEQFF.

The chain combines TRBV12-3 or TRBV12-4 with TRBJ1-5; 9 nucleotides line up with TRBD1. J was trimmed by 6 bases and V by 5 bases; bases with no gene match: 8. The length of the CDR3 is 15 residues. CDR3: CASSRGQGKGQPQHF. The CDR3 region has the DNA TGTGCCAGCAGTCGGGGACAGGGTAAGGGTCAGCCCCAGCATTTT.

This clonotype was found many times. V usage is TRBV11-2 and J usage is TRBJ2-4; no firm D call. Germline assignment: CDR1 SGHAT and CDR2 FQNNGV. CDR3 length: 14 residues. V was pared by 4 bases and J by 0 bases, with 7 bases between. The CDR3 loop reads CASSSRLAKNIQYF. Here the CDR3 DNA reads TGTGCCAGCAGCTCGCGTCTAGCCAAAAACATTCAGTACTTC. Full variable domain (missing parts from reference TRBV11-2 and TRBJ2-4): EAGVAQSPRYKIIEKRQSVAFWCNPISGHATLYWYQQILGQGPKLLIQFQNNGVVDDSQLPKDRFSAERLKGVDSTLKIQPAKLEDSAVYLCASSSRLAKNIQYFGAGTRLSVL.

This clonotype was counted many times. This rearrangement joins TRBV28 to TRBJ2-1; tentative D call: TRBD1 (5 bases). There are 14 residues in the CDR3. V shed 6 bases and J shed 9 bases, with 18 bases lying between them. Germline V CDR1 and CDR2: MDHEN, SYDVKM. The CDR3 bases are TGTGCCAGCAGGTTACAGGACCTCCTAAGTGAGCAGTTCTTC. This gives the protein CASRLQDLLSEQFF.

In this sample, this clonotype turned up many times. The DNA of the CDR3 is TGTGCCAGCAGTTTAGGGACAGGGACTAATGAAAAACTGTTTTTT. Translating it yields CASSLGTGTNEKLFF. The genes are TRBV12-3 or TRBV12-4 and TRBJ1-4; 8 bases line up with TRBD1. The CDR3 is made up of 15 amino acids. V gave up 1 base and J gave up 2 bases; unmatched junction bases: 0.